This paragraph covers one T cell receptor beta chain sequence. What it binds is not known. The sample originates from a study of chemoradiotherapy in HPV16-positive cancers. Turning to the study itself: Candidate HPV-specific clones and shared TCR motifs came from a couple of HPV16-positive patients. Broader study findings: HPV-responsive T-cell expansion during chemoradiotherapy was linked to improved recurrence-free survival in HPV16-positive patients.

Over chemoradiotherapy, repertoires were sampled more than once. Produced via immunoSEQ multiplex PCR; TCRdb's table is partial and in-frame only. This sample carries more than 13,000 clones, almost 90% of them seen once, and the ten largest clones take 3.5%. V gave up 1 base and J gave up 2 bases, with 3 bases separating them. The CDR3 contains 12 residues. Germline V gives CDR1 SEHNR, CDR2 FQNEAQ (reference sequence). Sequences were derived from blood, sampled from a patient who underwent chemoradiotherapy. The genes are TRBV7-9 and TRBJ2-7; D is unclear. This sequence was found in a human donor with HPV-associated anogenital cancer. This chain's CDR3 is CASSLEAYEQYF. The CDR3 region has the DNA TGTGCCAGCAGCTTAGAGGCCTACGAGCAGTACTTC.